This TCR beta chain was profiled in a study of T cells after posttransplantation cyclophosphamide. General observations from the study: Recipient CMV seropositivity and CMV reactivation strongly tracked TRB clonality.

Control samples came 1 year after myeloablative marrow transplants with methotrexate plus calcineurin inhibitor. Germline values: CDR1 GTSNPN, CDR2 SVGIG (reference sequence). The ends were cut back, 0 bases at V and 6 bases at J, with 9 bases in the middle. The CDR3 consists of 14 residues. Generated by immunoSEQ multiplex PCR, the TCRdb table keeps only in-frame clones and is missing some. The table shows approximately 10,000 clones, with approximately 88% occurring only once. On this clone: What it binds is unknown.

The starting material was PBMCs, obtained after an allogeneic stem cell transplant with a calcineurin inhibitor and methotrexate. The V gene is TRBV30, the J gene TRBJ1-6; D gene ambiguous. The sequence was collected from a young adult male patient who received an allogeneic stem cell transplant from an unrelated donor, was CMV-positive, and had no GVHD. Among the T cells, some may be from the graft donor. The CDR3 nucleotides read TGTGCCTGGAGTGTCAGTGGGAGTAATTCACCCCTCCACTTT. It yields the protein CAWSVSGSNSPLHF. Together with reference TRBV30 and TRBJ1-6, the CDR3 gives the full variable domain: SQTIHQWPATLVQPVGSPLSLECTVEGTSNPNLYWYRQAAGRGLQLLFYSVGIGQISSEVPQNLSASRPQDRQFILSSKKLLLSDSGFYLCAWSVSGSNSPLHFGNGTRLTVT.